This is a list of T cell receptor beta chains from one sample in a study of identical twins. One entry per CDR3 protein results from TCRdb running MiXCR on the 5' RACE reads. The sample shows approximately 210,000 distinct CDR3 sequences, less than 10% of them seen only once. The sequenced sample was memory (CD45RO+) T cells sorted from blood. These TCRs come from a woman aged 18 to 35 in good health. Each CDR3 is given with its conserved first and last residue. D genes are given only for firm matches. Only part of the rows carry a size: once, few, many, or a class if the clone is expanded.

size: -
J: TRBJ2-3
D: TRBD2
V: TRBV7-9
CDR3: CASTRGGPDTQYF
DNA: TGTGCCAGCACCCGGGGGGGCCCAGATACGCAGTATTTT

size: many
J: TRBJ2-3
D: TRBD2
V: TRBV5-1
CDR3: CASSAGTSLTDTQYF
DNA: TGCGCCAGCAGCGCCGGGACTAGCCTCACAGATACGCAGTATTTT

size: many
J: TRBJ2-3
D: -
V: TRBV7-2
CDR3: CASSLTGSTDTQYF
DNA: TGTGCCAGCAGCTTAACAGGGAGCACAGATACGCAGTATTTT

size: few
J: TRBJ2-2
D: -
V: TRBV14
CDR3: CATRPTGRNTGELFF
DNA: TGTGCCACCCGACCCACAGGACGAAACACCGGGGAGCTGTTTTTT

size: -
J: TRBJ1-1
D: -
V: TRBV5-8
CDR3: CASSFDSQKAFF
DNA: TGTGCCAGCAGCTTTGACAGCCAAAAAGCTTTCTTT

size: -
J: TRBJ2-7
D: TRBD1
V: TRBV4-2
CDR3: CASSQGRDRGPQVVGRQYF
DNA: TGTGCCAGCAGCCAAGGACGGGACAGGGGGCCCCAAGTAGTCGGGCGGCAGTACTTC

size: -
J: TRBJ2-2
D: -
V: TRBV16
CDR3: CASSQLSVRVNTGELFF
DNA: TGTGCCAGCAGCCAATTATCTGTCAGAGTTAACACCGGGGAGCTGTTTTTT

size: -
J: TRBJ2-3
D: -
V: TRBV14
CDR3: CASRLSGTDTQYF
DNA: TGTGCCAGCAGACTTAGCGGCACAGATACGCAGTATTTT

size: many
J: TRBJ1-1
D: -
V: TRBV10-3
CDR3: CAISESKGRGMNTEAFF
DNA: TGTGCCATCAGTGAGTCGAAAGGGCGTGGGATGAACACTGAAGCTTTCTTT

size: few
J: TRBJ1-5
D: -
V: TRBV3-1
CDR3: CASSQRGGQPQHF
DNA: TGTGCCAGCAGCCAACGGGGGGGTCAGCCCCAGCATTTT

size: many
J: TRBJ2-5
D: TRBD2
V: TRBV20-1
CDR3: CSARVSGRGETQYF
DNA: TGCAGTGCTAGAGTAAGCGGGAGGGGAGAGACCCAGTACTTC

size: many
J: TRBJ2-6
D: -
V: TRBV7-9
CDR3: CASSLNAGANVLTF
DNA: TGTGCCAGCAGCTTGAACGCTGGGGCCAACGTCCTGACTTTC

size: -
J: TRBJ2-6
D: -
V: TRBV5-1
CDR3: CASSVYLGANVLTF
DNA: TGCGCCAGCAGCGTGTATTTGGGGGCCAACGTCCTGACTTTC

size: few
J: TRBJ1-6
D: -
V: TRBV4-3
CDR3: CASSQEGGSLHF
DNA: TGCGCCAGCAGCCAAGAGGGGGGGTCCCTCCACTTT

size: -
J: TRBJ2-5
D: -
V: TRBV20-1
CDR3: CSARGTLLGETQYF
DNA: TGCAGTGCTAGAGGTACCCTTCTGGGAGAGACCCAGTACTTC

size: few
J: TRBJ2-3
D: -
V: TRBV9
CDR3: CASSVLGSLSTDTQYF
DNA: TGTGCCAGCAGCGTTCTAGGCTCCCTTAGCACAGATACGCAGTATTTT

size: -
J: TRBJ2-5
D: TRBD2
V: TRBV12-3/TRBV12-4
CDR3: CASTLAGSKETQYF
DNA: TGTGCCAGCACACTAGCGGGGTCTAAAGAGACCCAGTACTTC

size: -
J: TRBJ2-7
D: TRBD2
V: TRBV3-1
CDR3: CASSQRTSGNYEQYF
DNA: TGTGCCAGCAGCCAACGGACTAGCGGGAACTACGAGCAGTACTTC

size: -
J: TRBJ2-3
D: -
V: TRBV3-1
CDR3: CASSQDPRYTDTQYF
DNA: TGTGCCAGCAGCCAAGATCCCCGCTACACAGATACGCAGTATTTT